Below, one T cell receptor (beta chain) is given with its context. No antigen is known for it. This specimen belongs to a study of CD8+ T cells in alopecia areata. Study background: The study gave treated patients oral tofacitinib at 5 to 10 mg twice daily. Patients took tofacitinib for 6 to 18 months, followed by 6 drug-free months. General study results and limits: TCRs were shared less clearly across patients than in mice, possibly for HLA-related reasons.

V was clipped by 0 bases and J by 4 bases, with 13 bases between them. The CDR3 sequence is 15 residues long. Germline V lookup: CDR1 MGHRA, CDR2 YSYEKL. RNA, once extracted, was reverse transcribed into cDNA for use as the sequencing template. Method: immunoSEQ multiplex PCR; TCRdb's copy keeps in-frame clones and lacks some. In the table there are under 70,000 clones, roughly 57% of which are singletons. Sequencing used CD8+ T cells sorted from blood, obtained at week 0. This clonotype was obtained from a human donor with alopecia areata. V and J are TRBV4-1 and TRBJ2-7; D is ambiguous. The DNA of the CDR3 is TGCGCCAGCAGCCAAGAGCAGCCAGTTTTGTACGAGCAGTACTTC. Its protein product is CASSQEQPVLYEQYF.